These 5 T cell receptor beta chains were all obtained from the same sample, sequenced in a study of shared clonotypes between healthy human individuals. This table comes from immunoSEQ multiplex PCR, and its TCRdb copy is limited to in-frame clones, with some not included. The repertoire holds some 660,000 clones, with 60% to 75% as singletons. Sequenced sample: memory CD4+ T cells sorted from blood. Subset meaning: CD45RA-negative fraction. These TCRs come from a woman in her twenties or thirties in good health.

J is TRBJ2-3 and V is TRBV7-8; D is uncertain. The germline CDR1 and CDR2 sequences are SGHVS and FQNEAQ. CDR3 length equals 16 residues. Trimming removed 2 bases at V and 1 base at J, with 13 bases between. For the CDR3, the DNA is TGTGCCAGCAGCTTACGAGACTCCTCTCGCACAGATACGCAGTATTTT. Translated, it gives CASSLRDSSRTDTQYF. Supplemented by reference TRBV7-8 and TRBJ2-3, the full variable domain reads GAGVSQSPRYKVAKRGQDVALRCDPISGHVSLFWYQQALGQGPEFLTYFQNEAQLDKSGLPSDRFFAERPEGSVSTLKIQRTQQEDSAVYLCASSLRDSSRTDTQYFGPGTRLTVL.

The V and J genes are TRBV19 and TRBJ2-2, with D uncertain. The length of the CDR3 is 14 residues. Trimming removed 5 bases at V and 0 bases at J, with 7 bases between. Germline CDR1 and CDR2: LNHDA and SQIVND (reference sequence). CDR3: CASSRQPNTGELFF. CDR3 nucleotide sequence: TGTGCCAGTAGTCGGCAGCCGAACACCGGGGAGCTGTTTTTT.

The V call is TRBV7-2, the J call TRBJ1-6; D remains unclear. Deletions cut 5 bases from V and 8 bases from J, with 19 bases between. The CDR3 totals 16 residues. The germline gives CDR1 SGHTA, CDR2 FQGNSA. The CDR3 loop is CASSAQALPGDSPLHF. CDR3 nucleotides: TGTGCCAGCAGCGCGCAAGCCCTTCCCGGCGATTCACCCCTCCACTTT.

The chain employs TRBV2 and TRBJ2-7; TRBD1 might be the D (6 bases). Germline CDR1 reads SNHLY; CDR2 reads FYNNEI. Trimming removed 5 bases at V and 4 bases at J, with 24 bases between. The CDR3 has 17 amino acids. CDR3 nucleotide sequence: TGTGCCAGCAGTCCTGAAGAATTTAGACAGGTATCGTACGAGCAGTACTTC. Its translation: CASSPEEFRQVSYEQYF. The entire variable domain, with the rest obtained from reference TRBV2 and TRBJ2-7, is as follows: EPEVTQTPSHQVTQMGQEVILRCVPISNHLYFYWYRQILGQKVEFLVSFYNNEISEKSEIFDDQFSVERPDGSNFTLKIRSTKLEDSAMYFCASSPEEFRQVSYEQYFGPGTRLTVT.

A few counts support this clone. CDR3 nucleotide sequence: TGTGCCAGCAGTCCCCGGCCACGGGAGAATGAGCAGTTCTTC. Amino acid sequence: CASSPRPRENEQFF. This sequence joins TRBV6-5 and TRBJ2-1, with D maybe TRBD2 (6 bases). V lost 5 bases, J lost 7 bases, and 15 bases lay in between. Germline V gene data show CDR1 as MNHEY and CDR2 as SVGAGI. CDR3 length: 14 amino acids.